The clone carrying this T cell receptor (beta chain) occurred many times. The cDNA was synthesized by 5'RACE incorporating 10-nucleotide random UMIs. TCRdb reprocessed the 5' RACE reads via MiXCR and lists one record per CDR3 protein. Of over 35,000 distinct CDR3 sequences listed, 2.5% are singletons. The CDR3 sequence is 13 residues long. V gave up 2 bases and J gave up 8 bases; unmatched junction bases: 2. CDR1 is LGHNA, CDR2 YNFKEQ, per germline. This entry is derived from a study of neurological immune-mediated disorders. Sample: PBMCs. The chain is built from TRBV4-2 and TRBJ2-1; 8 bases match TRBD1. The receptor comes from a man aged 25 to 40 with multiple sclerosis. The CDR3 DNA reads as TGTGCCAGCAGCCAACCGACAGGGGATGAGCAGTTCTTC. Its protein is CASSQPTGDEQFF.